This TCR beta chain came from a study of blood T cell repertoires in COVID-19. Profiled with immunoSEQ multiplex PCR; TCRdb holds only in-frame clones, not every one. In the table there are under 550,000 clones, over 85% of which are singletons. In germline, CDR1 is SEHNR, CDR2 FQNEAQ (reference sequence). CDR3 length: 15 amino acids. The V and J ends lost 7 bases and 5 bases, in that order; junction bases with no gene match: 10. This receptor was identified in a man aged 18 to 29 with COVID-19, enrolled during active disease. Sequencing used peripheral blood. This rearrangement joins TRBV7-9 to TRBJ1-2; 10 bases align to TRBD1. DNA for the CDR3: TGTGCCAGCACAAGACAGGGGGCAAAGGGGTATGGCTACACCTTC. It is translated as CASTRQGAKGYGYTF.